This T cell receptor beta chain is drawn from a study of CD8 T cells in Susac syndrome. After extraction with the RNeasy kit, about 0.45 to 1 ug of the RNA was reverse transcribed using random hexamers. Across 54 Vbeta and 13 Jbeta, immunoSEQ multiplex PCR amplified TCR beta CDR3. Via MiXCR, TCRdb re-called the immunoSEQ multiplex PCR reads, giving one row per CDR3 protein. There are some 150,000 distinct CDR3 sequences in the sample; 94% occur only once, and more than 0.065% lies in the top ten. Trimming cost V 3 bases and J 5 bases; bases outside gene matches: 4. Germline values: CDR1 SGHNT, CDR2 YYREEE (reference sequence). The CDR3 spans 16 residues. The authors carried out high-throughput sequencing of TCR beta. They applied it to CD8+ and CD4+ T cells obtained from blood. The controls were healthy donors who were matched for age and sex. The TEMRA cells underwent FACS enrichment, while the CD8+ and CD4+ T cells underwent negative isolation.

V usage is TRBV5-4 and J usage is TRBJ2-2; 13 bases line up with TRBD2. The specimen sequenced was CD4+ T cells from PBMCs. The TCR originated in a human donor in good health. CDR3 region: CASSWTSGRGTGELFF. The CDR3 region has the DNA TGTGCCAGCAGCTGGACTAGCGGGAGAGGTACCGGGGAGCTGTTTTTT.